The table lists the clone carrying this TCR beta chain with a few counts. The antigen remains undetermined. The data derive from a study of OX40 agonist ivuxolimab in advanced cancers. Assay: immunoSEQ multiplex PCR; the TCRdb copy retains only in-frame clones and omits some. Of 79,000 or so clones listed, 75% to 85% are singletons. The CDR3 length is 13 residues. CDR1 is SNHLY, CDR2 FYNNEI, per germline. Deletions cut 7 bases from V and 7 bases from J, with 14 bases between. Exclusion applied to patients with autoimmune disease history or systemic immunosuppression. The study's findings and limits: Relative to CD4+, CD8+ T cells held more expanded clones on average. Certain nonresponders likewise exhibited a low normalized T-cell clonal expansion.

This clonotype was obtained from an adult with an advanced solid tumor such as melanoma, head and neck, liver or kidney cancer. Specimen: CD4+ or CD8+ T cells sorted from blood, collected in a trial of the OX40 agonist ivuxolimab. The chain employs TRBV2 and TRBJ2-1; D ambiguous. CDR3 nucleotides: TGTGCCAGCAAAGGCCAAGTCGAGAATGAGCAGTTCTTC. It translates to CASKGQVENEQFF.